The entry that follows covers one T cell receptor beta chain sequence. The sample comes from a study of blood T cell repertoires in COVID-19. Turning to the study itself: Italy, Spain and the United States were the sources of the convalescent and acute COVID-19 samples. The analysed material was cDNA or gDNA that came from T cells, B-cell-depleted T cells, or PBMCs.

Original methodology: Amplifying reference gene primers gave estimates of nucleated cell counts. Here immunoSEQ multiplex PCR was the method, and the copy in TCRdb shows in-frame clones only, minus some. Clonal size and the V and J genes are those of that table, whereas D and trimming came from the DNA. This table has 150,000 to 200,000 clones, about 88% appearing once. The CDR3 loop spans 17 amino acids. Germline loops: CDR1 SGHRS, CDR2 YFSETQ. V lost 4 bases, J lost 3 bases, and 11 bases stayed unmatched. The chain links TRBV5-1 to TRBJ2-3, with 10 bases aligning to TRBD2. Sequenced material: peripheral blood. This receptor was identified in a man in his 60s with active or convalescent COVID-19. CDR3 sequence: CASSPRASGGGTDTQYF. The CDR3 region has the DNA TGCGCCAGCAGCCCGCGGGCGAGCGGGGGGGGGACAGATACGCAGTATTTT.